The clone carrying this T cell receptor (beta chain) has ten or more counts. The library protocol tagged each TCR cDNA with a unique molecular identifier. MiXCR, run by TCRdb on the 5' RACE reads, gives a single entry per CDR3 protein. The sample yields 30,000 to 40,000 distinct CDR3 sequences, under 4% seen once. As to time point: sample taken at primary tumor resection. This record comes from a study of spatial heterogeneity in lung cancer. Study overall: Alpha-chain sequences were detected in numbers that were consistently lower than beta-chain sequences.

The material was normal lung tissue next to the tumor, obtained at surgery. The clonotype was recovered from a male donor with early-stage non-small cell lung cancer.

CDR3: CASSSRQDLTDTQYF. As DNA, the CDR3 is TGTGCCAGCAGTTCACGACAGGACCTCACAGATACGCAGTATTTT. The V and J genes are TRBV6-2 or TRBV6-3 and TRBJ2-3, with D possibly being TRBD1 (6 bases). The germline gives CDR1 MNHEY, CDR2 SVGEGT. This CDR3 contains 15 residues. V shed 4 bases and J shed 2 bases, with 13 bases lying between them.